A single sample gave rise to the 23 T cell receptor beta chains below, sequenced in a study of T cells after yellow fever vaccination. TCRdb reprocessed the 5' RACE reads with MiXCR, giving one entry per CDR3 protein. The sample lists 450,000 to 550,000 distinct CDR3 sequences, 19% occurring once. Sequenced here: PBMCs, sampled 15 days after the yellow fever booster vaccination. Receptor source: a man aged 25-45 years who received the YFV17D yellow fever vaccine.

The rearrangement joins TRBV20-1 to TRBJ1-4; unclear D gene. Germline V CDR1 and CDR2: DFQATT, SNEGSKA (reference sequence). This CDR3 is 13 amino acids long. Between the trimmed V and J ends, which lost 6 bases and 7 bases, there was a span of 15 bases. CDR3: CSAHRQAGEKLFF. For the CDR3, the DNA is TGCAGTGCCCACCGCCAGGCGGGTGAAAAACTGTTTTTT.

The V call is TRBV29-1, the J call TRBJ2-7; 10 bases are shared with TRBD2. Trimming took 6 bases from V and 0 from J; bases not matched to a gene: 2. Germline V gene sequence: CDR1 SQVTM, CDR2 ANQGSEA. The CDR3 extends over 13 amino acids. This chain's CDR3 is CSVGLASSYEQYF. In nucleotides, the CDR3 is TGCAGCGTGGGACTAGCGTCCTCCTACGAGCAGTACTTC.

This clonotype appeared once. V is TRBV7-2 and J is TRBJ1-5, with a tentative D call TRBD1 (6 bases). From germline, CDR1 is SGHTA and CDR2 FQGNSA. The CDR3 has 13 residues. V lost 1 base to trimming and J lost 11 bases, with 12 bases between them. CDR3 sequence reads: CASSLETGWSQHF. The CDR3 DNA follows: TGTGCCAGCAGCTTAGAGACAGGATGGTCCCAGCATTTT.

This chain links TRBV7-2 with TRBJ2-1, with unresolved D. Germline CDR1 reads SGHTA; CDR2 reads FQGNSA. The germline V and J ends were trimmed by 1 base and 5 bases, with 6 bases remaining between them. This CDR3 is built from 13 residues. The DNA of the CDR3 is TGTGCCAGCAGCTTAGTAACTCACAATGAGCAGTTCTTC. Translation: CASSLVTHNEQFF.

This clonotype was observed a few times. The chain is built from TRBV12-3 or TRBV12-4 and TRBJ2-1; D ambiguous. The V end lost 3 bases, the J end lost 14 bases, and 11 bases lay between the germline ends. The CDR3 length is 11 residues. CDR3 protein: CASSFDLVEFF. The CDR3 bases are TGTGCCAGCAGTTTTGACCTCGTTGAGTTCTTC.

This sequence joins TRBV7-2 and TRBJ1-1; 8 bases are a match to TRBD1. Germline V gene data show CDR1 as SGHTA and CDR2 as FQGNSA. Trimming removed 1 base from V and 4 bases from J; junction bases left unmatched: 5. The CDR3 totals 15 residues. The CDR3 sequence: CASSLDRGLSTEAFF. The CDR3 nucleotides are TGTGCCAGCAGCTTAGACAGGGGGTTAAGCACTGAAGCTTTCTTT.

This clonotype was seen only a few times. The rearrangement links TRBV6-1 to TRBJ1-2, with TRBD1 matching 7 bases. The V gene end was trimmed by 5 bases and the J gene end by 2 bases; junction bases not matched to a gene: 5. Germline values: CDR1 MNHNS, CDR2 SASEGT. This CDR3 contains 14 residues. As DNA, the CDR3 is TGTGCCAGCAGTCGACAGGGATCGAACTATGGCTACACCTTC. Amino acid sequence: CASSRQGSNYGYTF.

This clonotype was detected only a few times. V gene TRBV10-1 combines with J gene TRBJ2-7; 9 bases fit TRBD2. The CDR3 is 13 residues long. CDR1 WNHNN and CDR2 SYGVQD come from the germline V gene (reference sequence). V lost 10 bases to trimming and J lost 6 bases; unmatched junction nucleotides: 10. The CDR3 sequence: CATSLAGASEQYF. CDR3 in DNA: TGCGCCACCTCGTTAGCGGGAGCTAGCGAGCAGTACTTC.

This clonotype was observed a handful of times. V gene TRBV18 combines with J gene TRBJ1-4; D unclear. This CDR3 is built from 16 residues. Germline CDR1 reads KGHSH; CDR2 reads LQKENI. V was clipped by 0 bases and J by 7 bases, with 15 bases between them. This CDR3 reads CASSPPGGPRVEKLFF. CDR3 nucleotides: TGTGCCAGCTCACCACCAGGCGGCCCGAGGGTTGAAAAACTGTTTTTT.

The rearrangement links TRBV15 to TRBJ2-3; a possible D gene is TRBD2 (6 bases). In germline, CDR1 is LNHNV, CDR2 YYDKDF (reference sequence). V lost 1 base to trimming and J lost 3 bases, with 14 bases between them. The CDR3 has 16 amino acids. CDR3 DNA sequence: TGTGCCACCAGCAGAGCCGGCGGGGCCATAACAGATACGCAGTATTTT. It specifies CATSRAGGAITDTQYF.

This clonotype was seen a handful of times. V and J are TRBV7-8 and TRBJ2-1; D not certain. This CDR3 spans 13 amino acids. Trimming pared 5 bases from V and 4 bases from J, leaving 9 bases between. CDR1 and CDR2 (germline): SGHVS, FQNEAQ. As DNA, the CDR3 is TGTGCCAGCAGCCCGACGGAATACAATGAGCAGTTCTTC. Amino acids: CASSPTEYNEQFF. The full variable domain, in which reference TRBV7-8 and TRBJ2-1 provide the parts outside the CDR3, is GAGVSQSPRYKVAKRGQDVALRCDPISGHVSLFWYQQALGQGPEFLTYFQNEAQLDKSGLPSDRFFAERPEGSVSTLKIQRTQQEDSAVYLCASSPTEYNEQFFGPGTRLTVL.

This clonotype was detected a few times. V usage is TRBV10-3 and J usage is TRBJ2-3, with 16 bases aligning to TRBD2. The CDR3 is 22 amino acids. The junction had 19 bases not matched to a gene; V was cut back by 2 bases and J by 5 bases. The germline V gene has CDR1 ENHRY and CDR2 SYGVKD. CDR3 bases: TGTGCCATCAGTGAGCCTCAGATCGGGACTAGCGGGAGGGTGGTTCGTGGAGATACGCAGTATTTT. It codes for CAISEPQIGTSGRVVRGDTQYF.

The chain links TRBV29-1 to TRBJ2-2, with D unresolved. V gave up 0 bases and J gave up 5 bases, with 7 bases separating them. Germline CDR1 is SQVTM and CDR2 is ANQGSEA. CDR3 length: 13 amino acids. The CDR3 is CSVEDHRTGELFF. CDR3 in DNA: TGCAGCGTTGAAGATCATAGGACCGGGGAGCTGTTTTTT.

J is TRBJ2-1 and V is TRBV15, with D possibly TRBD2 on 6 matching bases. The ends were cut back, 0 bases at V and 5 bases at J, with 20 bases in the middle. Germline-derived CDR1 and CDR2 are LNHNV and YYDKDF (reference sequence). The CDR3 runs 18 residues. Written as DNA, the CDR3 is TGTGCCACCAGCAGAGATAAGCGGAGGGCGGGAAGGGACAATGAGCAGTTCTTC. Translation: CATSRDKRRAGRDNEQFF.

The J gene is TRBJ2-5, the V gene TRBV11-2; no clear D gene. The CDR3 is 16 residues long. Germline CDR1 reads SGHAT; CDR2 reads FQNNGV. V was clipped by 0 bases and J by 3 bases, with 14 bases between them. In nucleotides, the CDR3 is TGTGCCAGCAGCTTAGACCCGCTCCTCATAGAAGAGACCCAGTACTTC. Protein: CASSLDPLLIEETQYF. The whole variable domain, remainder taken from reference TRBV11-2 and TRBJ2-5, is EAGVAQSPRYKIIEKRQSVAFWCNPISGHATLYWYQQILGQGPKLLIQFQNNGVVDDSQLPKDRFSAERLKGVDSTLKIQPAKLEDSAVYLCASSLDPLLIEETQYFGPGTRLLVL.

V gene TRBV7-2 combines with J gene TRBJ2-5, with 11 bases identical to TRBD2. Losses at the gene ends were 1 base for V and 3 bases for J; bases not matched to a gene: 4. CDR1 SGHTA and CDR2 FQGNSA come from the germline V gene. This CDR3 is 16 amino acids long. CDR3 in amino acids: CASSLVIAGGEETQYF. The CDR3 DNA reads as TGTGCCAGCAGCTTAGTGATAGCGGGAGGGGAAGAGACCCAGTACTTC.

V and J are TRBV12-3 or TRBV12-4 and TRBJ2-5; 9 bases fit TRBD1. V lost 3 bases and J lost 0; bases outside the gene matches: 2. CDR3 length: 15 residues. The CDR3 coding sequence is TGTGCCAGCAGTTTTGGGGACAGGGACCAAGAGACCCAGTACTTC. It specifies CASSFGDRDQETQYF.

The chain recombines TRBV20-1 with TRBJ1-1; no firm D call. The CDR3 runs 13 residues. The V end lost 5 bases, the J end lost 0 bases, and 10 bases lay between the germline ends. CDR1 is DFQATT, CDR2 SNEGSKA, per germline (reference sequence). CDR3 in amino acids: CSAPTFMNTEAFF. The CDR3 DNA sequence: TGCAGTGCTCCCACCTTTATGAACACTGAAGCTTTCTTT.

Here the CDR3 reads CASKGSGYEQYF. CDR3 sequence (DNA): TGTGCCAGCAAAGGATCGGGCTACGAGCAGTACTTC. The chain links TRBV7-2 to TRBJ2-7, with D unclear. With 7 bases removed from V and 3 bases from J, the gap between germline ends came to 10 bases. The CDR3 loop spans 12 amino acids. Germline values: CDR1 SGHTA, CDR2 FQGNSA.

The CDR3 spells CASSPPSSGSQFF. CDR3 DNA sequence: TGTGCCAGCAGCCCCCCCAGTAGCGGGAGTCAGTTCTTC. The rearrangement links TRBV7-7 to TRBJ2-1; TRBD2 matches at 9 bases. V shed 5 bases, J shed 13 bases, and the junction held 9 bases outside the gene matches. The germline V gene encodes CDR1 SSHAT and CDR2 FNYEAQ (reference sequence). The CDR3 totals 13 residues.

This clonotype was observed a handful of times. This chain uses TRBV9 with TRBJ2-2; 10 bases are shared with TRBD2. Trimming cost V 4 bases and J 5 bases; bases outside gene matches: 11. Germline V gene data show CDR1 as SGDLS and CDR2 as YYNGEE. The CDR3 totals 17 residues. The CDR3 bases are TGTGCCAGCAGCCGACAGCGGGAGGGCCCTCTAACCGGGGAGCTGTTTTTT. Protein: CASSRQREGPLTGELFF.

The chain employs TRBV20-1 and TRBJ2-1; no definite D call. CDR3 length: 14 amino acids. The V gene's germline CDR1 is DFQATT and CDR2 SNEGSKA (reference sequence). The CDR3 sequence is CPALKTAERKGQFF. DNA of the CDR3: TGCCCCGCCCTTAAGACTGCAGAACGGAAGGGGCAGTTCTTC.

The J gene is TRBJ2-2, the V gene TRBV12-3 or TRBV12-4, with a tentative D call TRBD2 (7 bases). This CDR3 has 13 residues. Between the trimmed V and J ends, which lost 11 bases and 9 bases, there was a span of 19 bases. CDR3 sequence reads: CALGGGGSWELFF. CDR3 bases: TGTGCCCTTGGGGGGGGCGGGAGCTGGGAGCTGTTTTTT.